A single sample gave rise to the 17 T cell receptor beta chains below, sequenced in a study of OX40 agonist ivuxolimab in advanced cancers. The table came from immunoSEQ multiplex PCR; TCRdb's copy has only in-frame clones and leaves some out. The sample has 80,000 to 100,000 clones; around 85% are singletons. Sequencing was performed on CD4+ or CD8+ T cells sorted from blood, taken in a trial of the OX40 agonist ivuxolimab. The receptors were sampled from an adult with an advanced solid tumor such as melanoma, head and neck, liver or kidney cancer.

The chain combines TRBV18 with TRBJ1-6; tentative D call: TRBD1 (5 bases). Looked up from germline, CDR1 is KGHSH and CDR2 is LQKENI. The CDR3 has 14 residues. Trimming stripped 6 bases from V and 11 bases from J, with 17 bases between. CDR3 nucleotide sequence: TGTGCCAGCTCTAAAGGGGTTTTGGATCCACCCCTCCACTTT. This sequence encodes CASSKGVLDPPLHF.

The chain combines TRBV6-5 with TRBJ1-5; D gene uncertain. The CDR3 is 12 residues long. Trimming took 4 bases from V and 9 from J, leaving 10 bases between them. CDR1 MNHEY and CDR2 SVGAGI come from the germline V gene. The DNA of the CDR3 is TGTGCCAGCAGTTCTCGGTCGGGGCCCCAGCATTTT. Protein: CASSSRSGPQHF.

The chain uses TRBV7-2 and TRBJ2-4; D gene ambiguous. Germline V CDR1 and CDR2: SGHTA, FQGNSA. This CDR3 is built from 15 residues. V lost 8 bases to trimming and J lost 5 bases, with 19 bases between them. In DNA, the CDR3 is TGTGCCAGCTCTCGTAGCCCTACTTCAGAAAACATTCAGTACTTC. Protein: CASSRSPTSENIQYF.

The chain links TRBV10-3 to TRBJ1-6; D perhaps matches TRBD1 (5 bases). Germline lookup yields CDR1 ENHRY and CDR2 SYGVKD. The germline V and J ends were trimmed by 0 bases and 9 bases, with 15 bases remaining between them. CDR3 length: 16 residues. The CDR3 DNA sequence: TGTGCCATCAGTGAGTCCTATGGGGGAAGGGCTTCACCCCTCCACTTT. It is translated as CAISESYGGRASPLHF.

J is TRBJ2-4 and V is TRBV6-1; D is ambiguous. This CDR3 region has 19 residues. Trimming took 2 bases from V and 3 from J, leaving 23 bases between them. The germline V gene has CDR1 MNHNS and CDR2 SASEGT. CDR3 bases: TGTGCCAGCAGTGAAAGGTGGCTAGTCTCCCCCTTAGGCAAAAACATTCAGTACTTC. Translated: CASSERWLVSPLGKNIQYF.

The rearrangement uses TRBV28 and TRBJ2-3; TRBD1 aligns across 9 bases. The CDR3 is 16 amino acids. In germline, CDR1 is MDHEN, CDR2 SYDVKM. Trimming at V came to 2 bases and at J to 0 bases, leaving 3 bases not matched to a gene. This chain's CDR3 is CASSLEGQGSTDTQYF. The CDR3 coding sequence is TGTGCCAGCAGTTTAGAAGGACAGGGGAGCACAGATACGCAGTATTTT.

The rearrangement links TRBV7-8 to TRBJ2-7, with 7 nucleotides matching TRBD1. V was clipped by 4 bases and J by 6 bases; unmatched bases: 9. CDR1 SGHVS and CDR2 FQNEAQ come from the germline V gene. CDR3 length: 14 residues. Here the CDR3 DNA reads TGTGCCAGCAGCTCGATAACCGGGACAGCCGAGCAGTACTTC. This codes for CASSSITGTAEQYF. The full variable domain, in which reference TRBV7-8 and TRBJ2-7 provide the parts outside the CDR3, is GAGVSQSPRYKVAKRGQDVALRCDPISGHVSLFWYQQALGQGPEFLTYFQNEAQLDKSGLPSDRFFAERPEGSVSTLKIQRTQQEDSAVYLCASSSITGTAEQYFGPGTRLTVT.

A few counts support this clone. This chain uses TRBV14 with TRBJ2-1; 13 positions match TRBD2. This CDR3 contains 16 residues. The J segment lost 8 bases and the V segment lost 1 base, leaving 5 bases of the junction unmatched. Germline loops: CDR1 SGHDN, CDR2 FVKESK. The CDR3: CASSQGLAGGPDEQFF. The CDR3, as DNA: TGTGCCAGCAGCCAAGGACTAGCGGGGGGCCCCGATGAGCAGTTCTTC.

The V call is TRBV14, the J call TRBJ2-2; the D gene could be TRBD1 or TRBD2 (6 bases each). There are 17 residues in the CDR3. The ends were cut back, 3 bases at V and 5 bases at J, with 19 bases in the middle. Per germline, CDR1 SGHDN and CDR2 FVKESK. In DNA form, the CDR3 reads TGTGCCAGCAGCCATACGTGGGGGGCCACACCTACCGGGGAGCTGTTTTTT. Translation: CASSHTWGATPTGELFF.

This chain uses TRBV6-1 with TRBJ2-7, with D perhaps matching TRBD2 (6 bases). Per the germline V gene, CDR1 is MNHNS and CDR2 is SASEGT. The CDR3 spans 14 residues. V shed 6 bases and J shed 6 bases, with 18 bases lying between them. CDR3 sequence (DNA): TGTGCCAGCAGCCACGCGGGGACCCTCACCGAGCAGTACTTC. It encodes CASSHAGTLTEQYF.

This chain links TRBV4-3 with TRBJ2-7; 7 bases align to TRBD2. The CDR3 is 16 residues long. Germline CDR1 LGHNA, CDR2 YSLEER. V gave up 4 bases and J gave up 0 bases; unmatched junction bases: 9. CDR3 bases: TGCGCCAGCAGCCCCAATCTAGCGGCTCTCTCCTACGAGCAGTACTTC. It encodes CASSPNLAALSYEQYF.

The chain joins TRBV7-8 to TRBJ1-1; D perhaps matches TRBD1 (5 bases). Germline CDR1 is SGHVS and CDR2 is FQNEAQ. This CDR3 has 13 amino acids. V lost 5 bases, J lost 1 base, and 8 bases lay in between. As DNA, the CDR3 is TGTGCCAGCAGCGGCGACAGGAACACTGAAGCTTTCTTT. The encoded protein is CASSGDRNTEAFF.

This clone turned up a few times. In DNA form, the CDR3 reads TGTGCCAGCAGTGAGCAGGAGAACTATGGCTACACCTTC. Amino acid sequence: CASSEQENYGYTF. The V and J genes are TRBV2 and TRBJ1-2; D is uncertain. Germline V gene sequence: CDR1 SNHLY, CDR2 FYNNEI. V gave up 3 bases and J gave up 2 bases, with 7 bases separating them. CDR3 length: 13 amino acids.

This chain links TRBV7-9 with TRBJ1-5; 9 bases are a match to TRBD1. This CDR3 is 17 amino acids long. CDR1 is SEHNR, CDR2 FQNEAQ, per germline (reference sequence). V lost 1 base and J lost 5; bases outside the gene matches: 9. The CDR3 region is CASSLGISGTGYQPQHF. DNA for the CDR3: TGTGCCAGCAGCTTAGGAATAAGTGGGACAGGGTATCAGCCCCAGCATTTT.

There are a few counts of this clone. The chain joins TRBV15 to TRBJ1-1; D unclear. The CDR3 consists of 13 residues. V lost 1 base and J lost 2, with 5 bases in between. Per germline, CDR1 LNHNV and CDR2 YYDKDF (reference sequence). CDR3 sequence: CATSRGHNTEAFF. Written as DNA, the CDR3 is TGTGCCACCAGCAGAGGCCACAACACTGAAGCTTTCTTT. The whole variable domain, remainder taken from reference TRBV15 and TRBJ1-1, is DAMVIQNPRYQVTQFGKPVTLSCSQTLNHNVMYWYQQKSSQAPKLLFHYYDKDFNNEADTPDNFQSRRPNTSFCFLDIRSPGLGDTAMYLCATSRGHNTEAFFGQGTRLTVV.

The CDR3 sequence: CASSPRTGSTDTQYF. The DNA of the CDR3 is TGCGCCAGCAGCCCGAGGACAGGGAGCACAGATACGCAGTATTTT. The chain has TRBV5-1 and TRBJ2-3; 8 bases match TRBD1. Trimming at V came to 4 bases and at J to 0 bases, leaving 4 bases not matched to a gene. From germline, CDR1 is SGHRS and CDR2 YFSETQ. This CDR3 has 15 residues. The full variable domain, its missing parts supplied by reference TRBV5-1 and TRBJ2-3, is KAGVTQTPRYLIKTRGQQVTLSCSPISGHRSVSWYQQTPGQGLQFLFEYFSETQRNKGNFPGRFSGRQFSNSRSEMNVSTLELGDSALYLCASSPRTGSTDTQYFGPGTRLTVL.

On this clone: This CDR3 is missing its conserved last phenylalanine or tryptophan, likely due to a read error. The CDR3 coding sequence is TGTGCCAGCTCACCGGGACAGGGGCTTGATTCACCCCTCCACCTT. Its translation: CASSPGQGLDSPLHL. The V gene is TRBV18, the J gene TRBJ1-6, with 10 nucleotides matching TRBD1. V was clipped by 3 bases and J by 8 bases; unmatched bases: 4. This CDR3 contains 15 residues. Germline V gene lookup returns CDR1 KGHSH and CDR2 LQKENI.